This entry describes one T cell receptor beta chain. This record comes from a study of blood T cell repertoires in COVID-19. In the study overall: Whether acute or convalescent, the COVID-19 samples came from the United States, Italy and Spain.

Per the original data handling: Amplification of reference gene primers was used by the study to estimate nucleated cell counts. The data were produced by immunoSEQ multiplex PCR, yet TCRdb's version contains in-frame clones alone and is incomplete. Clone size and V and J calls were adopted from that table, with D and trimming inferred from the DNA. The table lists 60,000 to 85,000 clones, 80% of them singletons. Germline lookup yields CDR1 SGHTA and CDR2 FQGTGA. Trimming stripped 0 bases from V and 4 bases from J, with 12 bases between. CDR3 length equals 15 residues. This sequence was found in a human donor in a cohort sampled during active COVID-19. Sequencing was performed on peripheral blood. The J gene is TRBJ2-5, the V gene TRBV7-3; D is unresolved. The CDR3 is CASSLTPRSGETQYF. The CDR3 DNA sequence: TGTGCCAGCAGCTTAACCCCACGCTCCGGAGAGACCCAGTACTTC.